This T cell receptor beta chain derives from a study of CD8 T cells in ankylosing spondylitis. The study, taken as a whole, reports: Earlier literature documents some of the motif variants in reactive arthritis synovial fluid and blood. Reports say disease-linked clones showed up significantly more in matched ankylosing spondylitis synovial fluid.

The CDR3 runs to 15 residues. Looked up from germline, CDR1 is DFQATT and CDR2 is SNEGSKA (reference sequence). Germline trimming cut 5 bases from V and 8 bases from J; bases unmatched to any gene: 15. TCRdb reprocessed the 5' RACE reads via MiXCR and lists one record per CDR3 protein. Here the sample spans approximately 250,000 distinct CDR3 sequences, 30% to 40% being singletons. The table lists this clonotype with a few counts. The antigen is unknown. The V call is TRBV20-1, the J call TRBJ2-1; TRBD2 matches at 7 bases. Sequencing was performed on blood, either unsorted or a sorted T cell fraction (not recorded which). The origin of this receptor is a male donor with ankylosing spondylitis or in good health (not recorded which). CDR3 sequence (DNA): TGCAGTGCTCCGAGCCGGGGAGCGGGGAAGTATGAGCAGTTCTTC. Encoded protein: CSAPSRGAGKYEQFF.